The T cell receptor beta chain under discussion was sequenced for a study of beta chain features in type 1 diabetes. Study-level points and caveats: Researchers report that Type 1 diabetes patients had moderately but significantly shorter TCRB CDR3s across all four CD4+ subsets.

Germline trimming cut 4 bases from V and 3 bases from J; bases unmatched to any gene: 9. The CDR3 loop spans 17 amino acids. Germline V gene sequence: CDR1 SEHNR, CDR2 FQNEAQ (reference sequence). TCRB transcripts that were expressed got sequenced, as all of the isolated RNA had been reverse transcribed. Profiling relied on immunoSEQ multiplex PCR, and the TCRdb table lists in-frame clones only, not all of them. The table lists roughly 290,000 clones, 15% of them singletons. For this clone: Its antigen is currently unknown.

The TCR comes from a man aged 18 to 30 with type 1 diabetes. V is TRBV7-9 and J is TRBJ2-7; 13 nucleotides align to TRBD2. Sample: naive CD4+ T cells from blood. The CDR3 sequence: CASSSSGTSGTYYEQYF. CDR3 nucleotide sequence: TGTGCCAGCAGCTCCTCCGGGACTAGCGGGACGTACTACGAGCAGTACTTC.